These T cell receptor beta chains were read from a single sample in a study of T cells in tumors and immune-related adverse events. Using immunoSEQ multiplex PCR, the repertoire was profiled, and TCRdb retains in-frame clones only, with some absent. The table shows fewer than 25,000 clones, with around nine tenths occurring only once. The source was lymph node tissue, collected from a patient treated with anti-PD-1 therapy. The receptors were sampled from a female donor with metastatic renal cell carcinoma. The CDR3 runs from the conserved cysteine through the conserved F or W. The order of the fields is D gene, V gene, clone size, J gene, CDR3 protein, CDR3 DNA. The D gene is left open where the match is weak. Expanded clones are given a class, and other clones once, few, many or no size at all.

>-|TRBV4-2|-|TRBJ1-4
CASSQVDTSNEKLFF
TGTGCCAGCAGCCAAGTCGACACCTCCAATGAAAAACTGTTTTTT
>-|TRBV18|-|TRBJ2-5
CASSPKNHIRLPLRQETQYF
TGTGCCAGCTCACCTAAAAACCACATCCGACTACCTCTCCGACAAGAGACCCAGTACTTC
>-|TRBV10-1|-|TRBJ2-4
CASSVFGPLAKNIQYF
TGCGCCAGCAGTGTATTCGGGCCTCTAGCCAAAAACATTCAGTACTTC
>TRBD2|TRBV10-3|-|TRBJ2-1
CAITRTSGGANNEQFF
TGTGCCATCACCCGGACTAGCGGGGGGGCTAACAATGAGCAGTTCTTC
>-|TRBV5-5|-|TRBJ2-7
CASSLLRNHYEQYF
TGTGCCAGCAGCTTGTTAAGAAACCACTACGAGCAGTACTTC
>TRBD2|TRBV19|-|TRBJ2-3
CASSRTSGSANTQYF
TGTGCCAGTAGTAGGACTAGCGGGAGCGCTAATACGCAGTATTTT
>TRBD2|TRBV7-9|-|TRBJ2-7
CASSPPGREEGEQYF
TGTGCCAGCAGCCCGCCCGGGAGGGAAGAAGGCGAGCAGTACTTC
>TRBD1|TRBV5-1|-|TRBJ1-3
CASSLGTVSGNTIYF
TGCGCCAGCAGCTTAGGGACAGTCTCTGGAAACACCATATATTTT
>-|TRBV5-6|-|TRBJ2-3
CASSPFSDTQYF
TGTGCCAGCAGCCCCTTTTCAGATACGCAGTATTTT
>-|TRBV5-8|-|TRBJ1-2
CASSSNPRARYGYTF
TGTGCCAGCAGTTCAAACCCCCGGGCACGGTATGGCTACACCTTC
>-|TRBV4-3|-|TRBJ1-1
CASSLGRLNTEAFF
TGCGCCAGCAGCCTTGGACGGTTGAACACTGAAGCTTTCTTT
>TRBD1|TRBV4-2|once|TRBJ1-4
CASSQAQQGGTNEKLFF
TGTGCCAGCAGCCAAGCCCAGCAGGGGGGAACTAATGAAAAACTGTTTTTT
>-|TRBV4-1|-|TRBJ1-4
CASSQENGPTSALFF
TGCGCCAGCAGCCAAGAAAACGGGCCTACATCGGCACTGTTTTTT
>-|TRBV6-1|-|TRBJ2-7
CASSGLSGYEQYF
TGTGCCAGCTCGGGACTCAGCGGCTACGAGCAGTACTTC
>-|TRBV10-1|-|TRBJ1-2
CASSEAGEYGYTF
TGCGCCAGCAGTGAGGCAGGGGAGTATGGCTACACCTTC
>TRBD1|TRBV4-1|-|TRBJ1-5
CASSPNPGQGNQPQHF
TGCGCCAGCAGCCCGAACCCGGGACAGGGTAATCAGCCCCAGCATTTT
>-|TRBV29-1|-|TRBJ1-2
CSVHGTDFNYGYTF
TGCAGCGTTCACGGGACTGATTTTAACTATGGCTACACCTTC
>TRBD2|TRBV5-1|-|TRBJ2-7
CASSGTGTSGSYEQYF
TGCGCCAGCAGCGGAACTGGGACTAGCGGGAGTTACGAGCAGTACTTC
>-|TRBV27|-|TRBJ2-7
CASSSDSYEQYF
TGTGCCAGCAGTTCCGACTCGTACGAGCAGTACTTC
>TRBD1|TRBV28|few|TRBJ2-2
CASSTPGQGSSGELFF
TGTGCCAGCAGCACCCCGGGACAGGGATCGTCCGGGGAGCTGTTTTTT
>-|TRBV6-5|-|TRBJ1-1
CASSWGDLNTEAFF
TGTGCCAGCAGTTGGGGGGACTTGAACACTGAAGCTTTCTTT
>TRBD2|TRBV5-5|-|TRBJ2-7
CASSLGGTSVYEQYF
TGTGCCAGCAGCTTGGGGGGGACTAGCGTTTACGAGCAGTACTTC
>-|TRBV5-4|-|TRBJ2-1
CASSWGSFGSEQFF
TGTGCCAGCAGCTGGGGCTCATTTGGAAGCGAGCAGTTCTTC
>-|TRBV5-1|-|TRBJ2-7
CASSLFSTGNYEQYF
TGCGCCAGCAGCCTATTTTCGACAGGCAACTACGAGCAGTACTTC
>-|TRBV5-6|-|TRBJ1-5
CASSFRNQPQHF
TGTGCCAGCAGCTTTCGGAATCAGCCCCAGCATTTT
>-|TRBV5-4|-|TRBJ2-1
CASRPGHQYYNEQFF
TGTGCCAGCAGACCGGGACACCAATATTACAATGAGCAGTTCTTC
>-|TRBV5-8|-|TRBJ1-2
CASSLTGIIGYTF
TGTGCCAGCAGCTTGACAGGGATTATAGGCTACACCTTC
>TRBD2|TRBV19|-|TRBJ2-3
CASSISGSYDTQYF
TGTGCCAGTAGTATAAGCGGGAGCTATGATACGCAGTATTTT
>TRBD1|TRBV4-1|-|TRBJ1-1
CASSQEARTGTEAFF
TGCGCCAGCAGCCAAGAAGCCCGGACAGGCACTGAAGCTTTCTTT
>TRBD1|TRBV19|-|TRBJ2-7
CASSIRQGSPRYEQYF
TGTGCCAGTAGTATAAGACAGGGGTCTCCTCGGTACGAGCAGTACTTC
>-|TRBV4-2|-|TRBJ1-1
CASSHHQGGDTEAFF
TGTGCCAGCAGCCATCACCAGGGCGGGGACACTGAAGCTTTCTTT
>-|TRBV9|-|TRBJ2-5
CASSGGTVYQETQYF
TGTGCCAGCAGCGGCGGGACTGTTTACCAAGAGACCCAGTACTTC
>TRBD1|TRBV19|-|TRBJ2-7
CASSITGQGAYEQYF
TGTGCCAGTAGTATAACCGGACAGGGGGCTTACGAGCAGTACTTC
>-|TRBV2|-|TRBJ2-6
CASSPEVSGANVLTF
TGTGCCAGCAGTCCAGAGGTATCTGGGGCCAACGTCCTGACTTTC
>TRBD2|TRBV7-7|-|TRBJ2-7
CASSLAGGMYEQYF
TGTGCTAGCAGCTTAGCGGGAGGGATGTACGAGCAGTACTTC
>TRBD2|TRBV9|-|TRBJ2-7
CASSVGGGTPSSYEQYF
TGTGCCAGCAGCGTAGGCGGGGGGACTCCCAGCTCCTACGAGCAGTACTTC
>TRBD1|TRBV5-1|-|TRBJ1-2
CASSLQGGYGYTF
TGCGCCAGCAGCTTGCAGGGGGGCTATGGCTACACCTTC
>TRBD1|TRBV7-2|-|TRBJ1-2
CASSRDSQGAGGYTF
TGTGCCAGCAGCCGAGACTCCCAGGGGGCCGGGGGCTACACCTTC
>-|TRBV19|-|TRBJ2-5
CASSEDRASETQYF
TGTGCCAGTAGTGAGGACAGAGCCAGCGAGACCCAGTACTTC
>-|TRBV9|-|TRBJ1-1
CASSVVNPQFPGEAFF
TGTGCCAGCAGCGTAGTGAACCCTCAGTTTCCTGGTGAAGCTTTCTTT
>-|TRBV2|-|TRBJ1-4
CASNPGRATNEKLFF
TGTGCCAGCAACCCAGGGAGGGCCACTAATGAAAAACTGTTTTTT
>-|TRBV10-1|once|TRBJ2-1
CASSATQGYREQFF
TGCGCCAGCAGTGCTACACAGGGTTACAGGGAGCAGTTCTTC
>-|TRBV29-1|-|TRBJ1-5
CSVVHGNQPQHF
TGCAGCGTCGTACACGGCAATCAGCCCCAGCATTTT
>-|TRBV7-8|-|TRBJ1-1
CASSFGGTKGIGAFF
TGTGCCAGCAGCTTCGGCGGGACAAAGGGTATAGGAGCTTTCTTT
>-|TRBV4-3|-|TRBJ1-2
CASSQVLDSFYGYTF
TGCGCCAGCAGCCAAGTGCTGGACAGCTTCTATGGCTACACCTTC
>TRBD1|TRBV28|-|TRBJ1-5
CASSLTPGQGHQPQHF
TGTGCCAGCAGTTTAACCCCGGGACAGGGGCATCAGCCCCAGCATTTT
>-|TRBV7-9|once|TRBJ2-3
CASSPGSDTQYF
TGTGCCAGCAGCCCGGGGTCGGATACGCAGTATTTT
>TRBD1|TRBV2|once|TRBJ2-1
CASRGNRGIYGNEQFF
TGTGCCAGCAGGGGGAACAGGGGGATATACGGCAATGAGCAGTTCTTC
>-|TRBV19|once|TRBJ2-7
CASSISRVNEQYF
TGTGCCAGTAGTATCAGCAGGGTTAACGAGCAGTACTTC
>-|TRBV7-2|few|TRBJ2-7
CASSLGLLPYEQYF
TGTGCCAGCAGCCTGGGACTTTTACCATACGAGCAGTACTTC
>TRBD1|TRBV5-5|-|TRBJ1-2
CASSTMDRGTDGYTF
TGTGCCAGCAGCACGATGGACAGGGGGACGGATGGCTACACCTTC
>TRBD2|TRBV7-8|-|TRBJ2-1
CASSLSGGSSYNEQFF
TGTGCCAGCAGCTTGAGCGGGGGGAGCTCCTACAATGAGCAGTTCTTC
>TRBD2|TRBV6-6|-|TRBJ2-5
CASSEREHWGETQYF
TGTGCCAGCAGCGAGCGGGAGCATTGGGGAGAGACCCAGTACTTC
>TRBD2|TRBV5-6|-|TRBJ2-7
CASSPRPSGGLSYEQYF
TGTGCCAGCAGCCCACGGCCTAGCGGGGGGCTCTCCTACGAGCAGTACTTC